This T cell receptor beta chain was found in a study of T-cell memory formation after mild COVID-19. Study findings and constraints: Several responding clones turned up in pre-infection memory, indicating that cross-reactive memory may have taken part.

This clonotype turned up a few times. The antigen remains unidentified. Trimming took off 7 bases at V and 4 bases at J, with 20 bases between the two ends. CDR3 length: 15 residues. TCRdb recomputed calls from the 5' RACE reads with MiXCR, one row per CDR3 protein. The sample gives 350,000 to 400,000 distinct CDR3 sequences, 20% to 25% of which show up once; approximately 12% is in the top ten. The sequence derives from an adult woman who had mild COVID-19 (a few samples of this study predate the infection). Cell type and time point are not known. The chain uses TRBV12-3 or TRBV12-4 and TRBJ2-7, with a possible D match to TRBD2 (5 bases). Sequences were obtained from PBMCs or a T cell subset sorted from them (not recorded which). CDR3 sequence: CASKQTGSVEYEQYF. The CDR3 DNA follows: TGTGCCAGCAAGCAGACGGGGTCGGTGGAATACGAGCAGTACTTC.